Listed below are T cell receptor beta chains from one sample, sequenced in a study of cytomegalovirus exposure and HLA in healthy donors. Produced via immunoSEQ multiplex PCR; TCRdb's table is partial and in-frame only. The table shows 150,000 to 200,000 clones, with about 80% occurring only once. The sequenced sample was PBMCs. The source is a man aged 18 to 29 in good health and CMV-seropositive. The CDR3 runs from the conserved cysteine through the conserved F or W. The order of the fields is J gene, V gene, CDR3 protein.

J gene: TRBJ2-5; V gene: TRBV14; CDR3 protein: CASSARETQYF
J gene: TRBJ1-1; V gene: TRBV7-8; CDR3 protein: CASSLGARGWITEAFF
J gene: TRBJ2-7; V gene: TRBV9; CDR3 protein: CASSLSSSYEQYF
J gene: TRBJ1-4; V gene: TRBV6-5; CDR3 protein: CASRPGATNEKLFF
J gene: TRBJ2-3; V gene: TRBV28; CDR3 protein: CASSFLADTQYF
J gene: TRBJ1-4; V gene: TRBV19; CDR3 protein: CASSTRTFATNEKLFF
J gene: TRBJ2-7; V gene: TRBV4-2; CDR3 protein: CASSQVGVSYEQYF
J gene: TRBJ2-7; V gene: TRBV15; CDR3 protein: CATSRAPEDSLLYEQYF
J gene: TRBJ2-3; V gene: TRBV29-1; CDR3 protein: CSGGGVGPDTDTQYF
J gene: TRBJ1-2; V gene: TRBV11-2; CDR3 protein: CASSLGAEGYTF
J gene: TRBJ2-1; V gene: TRBV19; CDR3 protein: CASSPGLAGPNEQFF
J gene: TRBJ2-7; V gene: TRBV6-4; CDR3 protein: CAIGQGSYEQYF
J gene: TRBJ2-5; V gene: TRBV10-1; CDR3 protein: CASSNRGEETQYF
J gene: TRBJ1-1; V gene: TRBV27; CDR3 protein: CASSLSQAAANTEAFF
J gene: TRBJ2-7; V gene: TRBV28; CDR3 protein: CASTLSGTVYEQYF
J gene: TRBJ2-2; V gene: TRBV11-3; CDR3 protein: CASSPTLGGELFF
J gene: TRBJ2-4; V gene: TRBV10-3; CDR3 protein: CAISGEERDDHWYKNIQYF
J gene: TRBJ1-5; V gene: TRBV4-1; CDR3 protein: CASSPRPLGGSQPQHF
J gene: TRBJ2-1; V gene: TRBV7-6; CDR3 protein: CASSVLSSYNEQFF
J gene: TRBJ1-5; V gene: TRBV23-1; CDR3 protein: CASTPGDSLNQPQHF
J gene: TRBJ1-3; V gene: TRBV28; CDR3 protein: CASSFSSEGRSGNTIYF
J gene: TRBJ2-7; V gene: TRBV9; CDR3 protein: CASSAGSGGSSYEQYF